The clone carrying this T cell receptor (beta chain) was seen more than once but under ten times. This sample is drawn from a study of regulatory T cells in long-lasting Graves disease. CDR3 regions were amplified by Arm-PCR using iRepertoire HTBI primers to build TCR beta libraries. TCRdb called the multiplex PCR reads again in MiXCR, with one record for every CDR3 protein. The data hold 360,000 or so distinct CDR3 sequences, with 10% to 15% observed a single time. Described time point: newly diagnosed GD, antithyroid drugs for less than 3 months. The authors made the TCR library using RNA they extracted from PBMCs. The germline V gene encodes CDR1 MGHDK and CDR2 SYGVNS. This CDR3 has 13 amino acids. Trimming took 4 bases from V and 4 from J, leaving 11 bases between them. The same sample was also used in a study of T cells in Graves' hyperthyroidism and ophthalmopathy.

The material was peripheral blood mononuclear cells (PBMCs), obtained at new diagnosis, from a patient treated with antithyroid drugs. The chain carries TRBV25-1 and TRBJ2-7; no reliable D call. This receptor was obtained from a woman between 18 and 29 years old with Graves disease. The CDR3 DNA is TGTGCCAGCAGTGCCACCTCTATTTACGAGCAGTACTTC. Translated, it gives CASSATSIYEQYF.